This T cell receptor beta chain was recorded in a study of PD-L1 blockade in urothelial cancer. Repertoires were generated with immunoSEQ multiplex PCR, while TCRdb's copy carries only in-frame clones and drops some. The profile covers about 38,000 clones, with about 86% appearing a single time and approximately 15% taken by the ten largest. V lost 7 bases to trimming and J lost 1 base; unmatched junction nucleotides: 5. CDR3 length: 14 residues. Germline lookup yields CDR1 SNHLY and CDR2 FYNNEI. Patient disease was locally advanced or metastatic urothelial carcinoma. The sample was PBMCs, taken around atezolizumab (anti-PD-L1) treatment. The chain carries TRBV2 and TRBJ2-7; 9 nucleotides align to TRBD1. The source is a man in his 60s with urothelial cancer. The CDR3 DNA reads as TGTGCCAGCAAGGGACAGGGAACATCCTACGAGCAGTACTTC. Residues: CASKGQGTSYEQYF.